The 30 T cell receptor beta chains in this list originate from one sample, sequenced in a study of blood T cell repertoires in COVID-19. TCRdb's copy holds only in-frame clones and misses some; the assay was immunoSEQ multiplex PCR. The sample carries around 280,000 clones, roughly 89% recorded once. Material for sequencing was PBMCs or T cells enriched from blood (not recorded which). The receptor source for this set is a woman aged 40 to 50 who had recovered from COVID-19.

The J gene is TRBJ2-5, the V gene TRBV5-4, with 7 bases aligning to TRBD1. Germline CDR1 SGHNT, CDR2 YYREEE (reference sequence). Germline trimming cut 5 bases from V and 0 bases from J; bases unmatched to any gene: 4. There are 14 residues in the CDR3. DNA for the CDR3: TGTGCCAGCAGTCCTGGGACAGACCAAGAGACCCAGTACTTC. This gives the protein CASSPGTDQETQYF.

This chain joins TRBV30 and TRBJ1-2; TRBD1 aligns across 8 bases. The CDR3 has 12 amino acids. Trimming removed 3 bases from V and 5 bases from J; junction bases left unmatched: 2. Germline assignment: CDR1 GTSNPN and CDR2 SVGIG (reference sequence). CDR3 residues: CAWSRGRYGYTF. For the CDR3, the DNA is TGTGCCTGGAGCAGGGGGCGTTATGGCTACACCTTC.

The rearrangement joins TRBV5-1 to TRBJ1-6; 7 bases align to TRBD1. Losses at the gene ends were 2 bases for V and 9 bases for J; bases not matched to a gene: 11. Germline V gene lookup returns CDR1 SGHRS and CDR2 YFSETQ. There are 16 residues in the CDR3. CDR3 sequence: CASSLSSRGRGSPLHF. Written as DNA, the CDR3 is TGCGCCAGCAGCTTATCGTCGAGGGGGCGCGGTTCACCCCTCCACTTT.

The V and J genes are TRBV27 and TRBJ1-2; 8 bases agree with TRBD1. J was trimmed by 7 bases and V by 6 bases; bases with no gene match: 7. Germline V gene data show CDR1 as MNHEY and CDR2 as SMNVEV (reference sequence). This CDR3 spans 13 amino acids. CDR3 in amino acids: CASRATGVFGYTF. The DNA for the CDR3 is TGTGCCAGCAGAGCGACAGGGGTATTTGGCTACACCTTC.

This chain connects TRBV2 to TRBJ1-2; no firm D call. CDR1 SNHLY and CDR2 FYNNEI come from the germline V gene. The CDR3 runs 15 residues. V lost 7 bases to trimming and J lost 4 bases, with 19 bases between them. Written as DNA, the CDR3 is TGTGCCAGCAAATCTCCGAGTCCTTTTTTCTATGGCTACACCTTC. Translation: CASKSPSPFFYGYTF.

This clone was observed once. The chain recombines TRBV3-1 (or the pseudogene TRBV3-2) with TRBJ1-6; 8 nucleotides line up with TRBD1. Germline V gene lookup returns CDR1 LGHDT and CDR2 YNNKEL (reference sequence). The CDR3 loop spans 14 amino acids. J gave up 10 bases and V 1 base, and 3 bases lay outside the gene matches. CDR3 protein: CASSQGTGHSPLHF. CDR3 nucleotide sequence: TGTGCCAGCAGCCAAGGGACAGGGCACTCACCCCTCCACTTT.

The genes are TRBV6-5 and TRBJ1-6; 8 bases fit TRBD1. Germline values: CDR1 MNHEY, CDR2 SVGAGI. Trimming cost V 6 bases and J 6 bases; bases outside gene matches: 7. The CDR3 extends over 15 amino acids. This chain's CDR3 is CASRRDRSPNSPLHF. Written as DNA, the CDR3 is TGTGCCAGCAGGAGGGACAGGTCACCTAATTCACCCCTCCACTTT.

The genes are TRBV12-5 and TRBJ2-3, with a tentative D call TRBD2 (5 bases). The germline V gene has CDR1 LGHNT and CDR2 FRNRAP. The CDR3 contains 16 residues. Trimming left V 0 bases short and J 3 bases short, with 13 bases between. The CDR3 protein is CASGLVLGEGTDTQYF. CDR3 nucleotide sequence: TGTGCTAGTGGTTTGGTACTGGGTGAGGGAACAGATACGCAGTATTTT.

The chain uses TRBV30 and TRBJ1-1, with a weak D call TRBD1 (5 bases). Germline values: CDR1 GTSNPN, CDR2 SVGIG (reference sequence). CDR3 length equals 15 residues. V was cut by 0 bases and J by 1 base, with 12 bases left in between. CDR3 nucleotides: TGTGCCTGGAGTGTCCCAGGGTTCGAGAACACTGAAGCTTTCTTT. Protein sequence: CAWSVPGFENTEAFF.

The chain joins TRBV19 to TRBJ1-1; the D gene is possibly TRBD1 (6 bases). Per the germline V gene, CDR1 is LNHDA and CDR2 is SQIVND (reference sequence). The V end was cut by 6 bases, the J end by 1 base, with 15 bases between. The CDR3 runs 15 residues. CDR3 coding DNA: TGTGCCAGTAGGCAACAGGGCTTAGGGAACACTGAAGCTTTCTTT. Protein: CASRQQGLGNTEAFF.

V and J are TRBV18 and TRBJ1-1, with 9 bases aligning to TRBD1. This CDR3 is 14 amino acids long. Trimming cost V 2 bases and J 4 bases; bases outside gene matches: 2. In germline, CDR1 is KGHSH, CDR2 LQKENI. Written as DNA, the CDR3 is TGTGCCAGCTCACCAGTGACAGGGGGCACTGAAGCTTTCTTT. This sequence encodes CASSPVTGGTEAFF.

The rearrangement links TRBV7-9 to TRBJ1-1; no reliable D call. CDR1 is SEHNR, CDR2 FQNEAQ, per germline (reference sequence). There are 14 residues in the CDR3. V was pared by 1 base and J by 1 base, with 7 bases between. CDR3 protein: CASSLGRTNTEAFF. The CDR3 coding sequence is TGTGCCAGCAGCTTAGGGAGGACGAACACTGAAGCTTTCTTT.

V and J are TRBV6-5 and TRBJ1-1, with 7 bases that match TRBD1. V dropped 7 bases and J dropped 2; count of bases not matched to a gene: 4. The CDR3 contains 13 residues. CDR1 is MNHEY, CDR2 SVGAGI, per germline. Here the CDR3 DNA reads TGTGCCAGCACCGGGACAGTTAACACTGAAGCTTTCTTT. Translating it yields CASTGTVNTEAFF.

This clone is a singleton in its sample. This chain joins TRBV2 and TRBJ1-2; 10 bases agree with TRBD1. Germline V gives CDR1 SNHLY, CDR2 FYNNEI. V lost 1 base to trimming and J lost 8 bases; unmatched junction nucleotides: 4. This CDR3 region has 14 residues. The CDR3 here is CASSEETGGSGYTF. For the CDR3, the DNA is TGTGCCAGCAGTGAAGAGACAGGGGGCTCAGGCTACACCTTC.

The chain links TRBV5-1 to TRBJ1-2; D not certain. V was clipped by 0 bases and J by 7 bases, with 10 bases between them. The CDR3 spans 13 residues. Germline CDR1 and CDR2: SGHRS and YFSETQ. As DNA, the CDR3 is TGCGCCAGCAGCTTGGACCCCCTCGGTGGCTACACCTTC. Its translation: CASSLDPLGGYTF.

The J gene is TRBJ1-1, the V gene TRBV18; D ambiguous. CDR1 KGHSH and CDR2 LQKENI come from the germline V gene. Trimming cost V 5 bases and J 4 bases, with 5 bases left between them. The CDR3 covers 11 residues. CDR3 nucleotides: TGTGCCAGCTCAGCGGGCACTGAAGCTTTCTTT. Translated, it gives CASSAGTEAFF.

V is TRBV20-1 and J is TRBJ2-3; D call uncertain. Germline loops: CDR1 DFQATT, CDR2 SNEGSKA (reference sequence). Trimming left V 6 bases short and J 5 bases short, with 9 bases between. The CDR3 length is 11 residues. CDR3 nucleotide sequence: TGCAGTGCACAGTCAGAAGATACGCAGTATTTT. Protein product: CSAQSEDTQYF.

For the CDR3, the DNA is TGTGCCTGGAGTCCCGGGACAGGGAAGGCTGAAGCTTTCTTT. The encoded protein is CAWSPGTGKAEAFF. The rearrangement joins TRBV30 to TRBJ1-1, with 9 nucleotides matching TRBD1. Germline V gene sequence: CDR1 GTSNPN, CDR2 SVGIG (reference sequence). With V trimmed by 2 bases and J by 6 bases, 7 bases remained unmatched. The CDR3 runs 14 residues.

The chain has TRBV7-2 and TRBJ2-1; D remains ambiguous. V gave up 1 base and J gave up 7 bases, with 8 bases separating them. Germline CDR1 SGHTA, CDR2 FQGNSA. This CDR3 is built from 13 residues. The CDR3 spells CASSLGAMNEQFF. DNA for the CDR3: TGTGCCAGCAGCTTAGGGGCGATGAATGAGCAGTTCTTC.

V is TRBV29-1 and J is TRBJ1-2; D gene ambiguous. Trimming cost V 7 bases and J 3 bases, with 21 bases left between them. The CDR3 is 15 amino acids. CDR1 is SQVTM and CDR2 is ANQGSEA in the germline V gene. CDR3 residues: CSDGSFRTGDYGYTF. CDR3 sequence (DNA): TGCAGCGACGGGTCCTTCCGTACGGGAGACTATGGCTACACCTTC.

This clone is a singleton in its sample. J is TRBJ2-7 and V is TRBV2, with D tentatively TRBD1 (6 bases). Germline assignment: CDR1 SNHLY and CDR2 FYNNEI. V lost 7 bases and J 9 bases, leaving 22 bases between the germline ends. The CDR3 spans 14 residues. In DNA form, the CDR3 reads TGTGCCAGCATCAGGGGTTTTGAGGGATCGTGGCAGTACTTC. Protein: CASIRGFEGSWQYF.

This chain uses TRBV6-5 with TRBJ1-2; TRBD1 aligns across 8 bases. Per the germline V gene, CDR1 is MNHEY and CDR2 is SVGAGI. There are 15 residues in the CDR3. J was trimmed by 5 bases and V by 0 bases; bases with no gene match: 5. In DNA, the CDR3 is TGTGCCAGCAGTTACTCGACAGGGGCCGGGTATGGCTACACCTTC. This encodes CASSYSTGAGYGYTF.

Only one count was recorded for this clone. The chain's CDR3 is CASSGALGVGGTEAFF. The CDR3, as DNA: TGTGCCAGCAGTGGTGCACTCGGTGTCGGGGGCACTGAAGCTTTCTTT. The chain recombines TRBV25-1 with TRBJ1-1; D might be TRBD1 (5 bases). Trimming pared 4 bases from V and 4 bases from J, leaving 19 bases between. The CDR3 is made up of 16 amino acids. CDR1 is MGHDK and CDR2 is SYGVNS in the germline V gene.

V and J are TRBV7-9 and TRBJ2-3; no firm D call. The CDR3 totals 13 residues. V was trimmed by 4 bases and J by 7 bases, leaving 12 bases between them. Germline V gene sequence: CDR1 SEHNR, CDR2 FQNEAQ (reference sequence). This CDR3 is CASSYFMRNTQYF. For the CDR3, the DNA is TGTGCCAGCAGCTACTTCATGCGGAATACGCAGTATTTT.

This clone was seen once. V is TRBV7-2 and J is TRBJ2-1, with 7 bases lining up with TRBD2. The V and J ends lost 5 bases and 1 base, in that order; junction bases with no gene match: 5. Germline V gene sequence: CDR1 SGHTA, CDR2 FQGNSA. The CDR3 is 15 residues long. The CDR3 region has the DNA TGTGCCAGCAGCGTTACCGGGAGGTCCTACAATGAGCAGTTCTTC. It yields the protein CASSVTGRSYNEQFF.

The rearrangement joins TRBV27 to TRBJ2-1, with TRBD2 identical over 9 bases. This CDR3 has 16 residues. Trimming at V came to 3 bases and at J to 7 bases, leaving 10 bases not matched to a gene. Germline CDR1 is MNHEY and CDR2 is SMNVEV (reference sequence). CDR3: CASSLGVAGARNEQFF. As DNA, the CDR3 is TGTGCCAGCAGTTTGGGGGTAGCGGGAGCGCGGAATGAGCAGTTCTTC.

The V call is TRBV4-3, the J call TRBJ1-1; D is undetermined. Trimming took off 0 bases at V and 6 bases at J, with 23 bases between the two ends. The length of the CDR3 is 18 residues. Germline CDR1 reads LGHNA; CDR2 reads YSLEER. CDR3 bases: TGCGCCAGCAGCCAAGATTTTGCCAGACCCCTGCCAGACTCTGAAGCTTTCTTT. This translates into CASSQDFARPLPDSEAFF.

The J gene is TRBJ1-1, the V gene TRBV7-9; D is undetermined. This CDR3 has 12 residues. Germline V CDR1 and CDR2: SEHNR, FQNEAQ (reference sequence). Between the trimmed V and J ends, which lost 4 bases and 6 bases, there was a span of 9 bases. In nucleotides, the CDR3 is TGTGCCAGCAGCTCCGTCTCGGCTGAAGCTTTCTTT. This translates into CASSSVSAEAFF.

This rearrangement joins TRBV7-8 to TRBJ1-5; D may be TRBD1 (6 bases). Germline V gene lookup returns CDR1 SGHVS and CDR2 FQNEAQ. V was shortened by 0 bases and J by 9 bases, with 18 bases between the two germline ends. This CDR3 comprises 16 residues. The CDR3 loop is CASSLALGAPEGPQHF. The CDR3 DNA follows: TGTGCCAGCAGCTTAGCCCTGGGGGCGCCCGAAGGGCCCCAGCATTTT.

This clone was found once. CDR3 amino acids: CASHAGTGGYGYTF. The CDR3, as DNA: TGCGCCAGCCATGCCGGGACAGGGGGATATGGCTACACCTTC. This chain joins TRBV5-1 and TRBJ1-2; 11 bases map to TRBD1. Germline V lookup: CDR1 SGHRS, CDR2 YFSETQ. This CDR3 has 14 amino acids. V shed 7 bases, J shed 5 bases, and the junction held 7 bases outside the gene matches.